Listed below are T cell receptor beta chains from one sample, sequenced in a study of blood T cell repertoires in COVID-19. Profiling relied on immunoSEQ multiplex PCR, and the TCRdb table lists in-frame clones only, not all of them. This table has under 45,000 clones, 70% to 90% appearing once. The sample was peripheral blood. The receptors come from a man aged 55 to 70 with acute or convalescent COVID-19. The CDR3 runs from the conserved cysteine through the conserved F or W. Fields, in order: V gene, D gene, J gene, clone size, CDR3 DNA, CDR3 protein. D genes are given only for firm matches. Clone sizes are given selectively: once, few, many, or a class where the clone is expanded.

>TRBV12-3/TRBV12-4|.|TRBJ1-4|.
TGTGCCAGCAGTTACCAGCGGGGTGAAAAACTGTTTTTT
CASSYQRGEKLFF
>TRBV10-3|.|TRBJ1-5|.
TGTGCCATCAGTGAGTCACAGAGCAATCAGCCCCAGCATTTT
CAISESQSNQPQHF
>TRBV5-5|.|TRBJ2-2|.
TGTGCCAGCAGCCGGACAGGGAGGGACACCGGGGAGCTGTTTTTT
CASSRTGRDTGELFF
>TRBV7-2|.|TRBJ2-7|.
TGTGCCAGCAGCGAACAGGCTTCCTCCTACGAGCAGTACTTC
CASSEQASSYEQYF
>TRBV9|TRBD1|TRBJ1-2|.
TGTGCCAGCAGCGTAGGAGGGCAGGGGGTCAACTATGGCTACACCTTC
CASSVGGQGVNYGYTF
>TRBV7-2|TRBD1|TRBJ1-6|.
TGTGCCAGCAGCTTAGGGACAGGAAAAGGGGCTACTAGATCACCCCTCCACTTT
CASSLGTGKGATRSPLHF
>TRBV4-3|TRBD1|TRBJ2-3|.
TGCGCCAGCAGCCAAGAATCAGGGGGCAAGAGGGATACGCAGTATTTT
CASSQESGGKRDTQYF
>TRBV27|.|TRBJ2-7|once
TGTGCCAGCAGTTTTTCGGACAGAACCTACGAGCAGTACTTC
CASSFSDRTYEQYF
>TRBV29-1|.|TRBJ2-5|.
TGCAGCGTTGAAGACGGGGTAAAGACCCAGTACTTC
CSVEDGVKTQYF
>TRBV13|.|TRBJ2-2|.
TGTGCCAGCAGCTTATATGGGGAGCTGTTTTTT
CASSLYGELFF
>TRBV6-5|.|TRBJ1-2|.
TGTGCCAGCAGTTACGACCAGGGAAACTATGGCTACACCTTC
CASSYDQGNYGYTF
>TRBV7-6|TRBD1|TRBJ1-3|.
TGTGCCAGCAGCCGAGGACAGGGAGGCTCTGGAAACACCATATATTTT
CASSRGQGGSGNTIYF
>TRBV4-1|TRBD1|TRBJ1-1|.
TGCGCCAGCAGCCAAGATCGGACAGGGAACACTGAAGCTTTCTTT
CASSQDRTGNTEAFF
>TRBV15|TRBD2|TRBJ2-5|.
TGTGCCACCAGCAGGTCCGGGACTAGCGGGGGGAAGACCCAGTACTTC
CATSRSGTSGGKTQYF